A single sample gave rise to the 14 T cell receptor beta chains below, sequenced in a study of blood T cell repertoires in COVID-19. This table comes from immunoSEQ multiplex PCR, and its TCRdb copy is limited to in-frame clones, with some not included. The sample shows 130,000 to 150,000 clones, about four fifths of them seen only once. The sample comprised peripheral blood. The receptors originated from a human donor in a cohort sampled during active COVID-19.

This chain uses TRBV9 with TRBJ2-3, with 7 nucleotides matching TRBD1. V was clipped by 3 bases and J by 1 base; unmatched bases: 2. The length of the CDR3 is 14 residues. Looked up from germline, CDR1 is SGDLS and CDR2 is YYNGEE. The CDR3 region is CASSGDSRTDTQYF. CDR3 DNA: TGTGCCAGCAGCGGGGACAGTCGCACAGATACGCAGTATTTT.

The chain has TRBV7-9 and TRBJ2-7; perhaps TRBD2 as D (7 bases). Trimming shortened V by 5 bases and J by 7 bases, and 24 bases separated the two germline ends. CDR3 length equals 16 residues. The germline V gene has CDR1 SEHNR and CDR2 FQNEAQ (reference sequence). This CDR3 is CASSPRGGGGPREQYF. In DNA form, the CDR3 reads TGTGCCAGCAGCCCTAGGGGGGGCGGGGGCCCACGGGAGCAGTACTTC.

The CDR3 region is CASSQRRGQPQHF. Here the CDR3 DNA reads TGTGCCAGCAGCCAACGGAGGGGTCAGCCCCAGCATTTT. The V call is TRBV3-1 (or the pseudogene TRBV3-2), the J call TRBJ1-5; weak D call: TRBD1 (5 bases). Germline V CDR1 and CDR2: LGHDT, YNNKEL (reference sequence). The CDR3 runs 13 residues. Trimming removed 2 bases from V and 6 bases from J, with 8 bases in between.

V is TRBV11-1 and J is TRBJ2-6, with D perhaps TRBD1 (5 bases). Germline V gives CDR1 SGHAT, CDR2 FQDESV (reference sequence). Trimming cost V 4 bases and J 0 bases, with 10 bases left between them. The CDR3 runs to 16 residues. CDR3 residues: CASSSQTDSGANVLTF. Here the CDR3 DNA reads TGTGCCAGCAGCTCGCAGACAGACTCTGGGGCCAACGTCCTGACTTTC.

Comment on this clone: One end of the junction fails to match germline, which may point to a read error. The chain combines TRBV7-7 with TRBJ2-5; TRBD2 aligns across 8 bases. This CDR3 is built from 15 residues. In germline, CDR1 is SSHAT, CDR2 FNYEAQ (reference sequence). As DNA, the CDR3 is TGTGCTAGCAGCCTCACCGGGGGGGCCTTAGAGACCCAGTACTTC. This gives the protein CASSLTGGALETQYF.

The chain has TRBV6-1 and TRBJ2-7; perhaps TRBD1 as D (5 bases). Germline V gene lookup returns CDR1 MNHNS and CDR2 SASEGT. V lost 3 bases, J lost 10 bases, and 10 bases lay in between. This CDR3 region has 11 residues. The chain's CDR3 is CASSDRVIQYV. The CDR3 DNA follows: TGTGCCAGCAGTGACAGGGTGATACAGTACGTC.

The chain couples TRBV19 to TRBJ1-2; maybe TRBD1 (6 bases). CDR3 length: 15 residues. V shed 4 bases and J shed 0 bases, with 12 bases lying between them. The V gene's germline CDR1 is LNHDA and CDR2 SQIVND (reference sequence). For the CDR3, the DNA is TGTGCCAGTAGTAAGGGAACAGGGCCTAACTATGGCTACACCTTC. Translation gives CASSKGTGPNYGYTF.

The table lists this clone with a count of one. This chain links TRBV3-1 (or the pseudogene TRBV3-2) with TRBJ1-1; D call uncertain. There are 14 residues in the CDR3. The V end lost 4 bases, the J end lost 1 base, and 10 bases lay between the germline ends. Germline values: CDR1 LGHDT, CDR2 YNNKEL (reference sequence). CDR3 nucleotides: TGTGCCAGCAGCCTAAGGAGGGCGAACACTGAAGCTTTCTTT. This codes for CASSLRRANTEAFF.

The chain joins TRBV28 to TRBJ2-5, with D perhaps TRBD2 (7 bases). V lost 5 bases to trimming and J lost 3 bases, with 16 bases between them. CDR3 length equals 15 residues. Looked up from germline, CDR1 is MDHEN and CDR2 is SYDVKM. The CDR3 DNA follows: TGTGCCAGCAGTCTACCGGGGGGCGGGGAAGAGACCCAGTACTTC. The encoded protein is CASSLPGGGEETQYF.

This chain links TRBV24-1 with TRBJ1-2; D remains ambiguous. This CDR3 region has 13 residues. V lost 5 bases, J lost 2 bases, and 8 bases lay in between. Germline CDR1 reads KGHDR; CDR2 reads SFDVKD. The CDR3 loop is CATSAGGNYGYTF. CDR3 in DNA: TGTGCCACCAGTGCAGGAGGGAACTATGGCTACACCTTC.

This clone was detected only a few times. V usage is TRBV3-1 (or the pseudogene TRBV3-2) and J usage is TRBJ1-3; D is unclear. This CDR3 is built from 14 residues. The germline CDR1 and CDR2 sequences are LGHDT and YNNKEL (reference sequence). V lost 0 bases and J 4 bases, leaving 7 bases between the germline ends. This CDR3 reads CASSQDQAGNTIYF. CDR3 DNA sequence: TGTGCCAGCAGCCAAGATCAGGCGGGAAACACCATATATTTT.

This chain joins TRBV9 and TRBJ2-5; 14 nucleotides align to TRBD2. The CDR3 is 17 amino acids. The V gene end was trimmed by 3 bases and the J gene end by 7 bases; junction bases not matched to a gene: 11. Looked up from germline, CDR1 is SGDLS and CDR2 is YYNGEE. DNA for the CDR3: TGTGCCAGCAGCGCCCTACCGACTAGCGGGGGGGCCGGGACCCAGTACTTC. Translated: CASSALPTSGGAGTQYF. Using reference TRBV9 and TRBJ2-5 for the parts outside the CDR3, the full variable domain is DSGVTQTPKHLITATGQRVTLRCSPRSGDLSVYWYQQSLDQGLQFLIQYYNGEERAKGNILERFSAQQFPDLHSELNLSSLELGDSALYFCASSALPTSGGAGTQYFGPGTRLLVL.

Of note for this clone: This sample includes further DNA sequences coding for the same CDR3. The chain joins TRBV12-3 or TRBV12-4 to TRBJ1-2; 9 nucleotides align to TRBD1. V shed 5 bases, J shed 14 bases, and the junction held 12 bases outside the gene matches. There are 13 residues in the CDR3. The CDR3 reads CASSPTGQGRNTF. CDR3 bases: TGTGCCAGCAGTCCCACGGGACAGGGTAGGAATACCTTC.

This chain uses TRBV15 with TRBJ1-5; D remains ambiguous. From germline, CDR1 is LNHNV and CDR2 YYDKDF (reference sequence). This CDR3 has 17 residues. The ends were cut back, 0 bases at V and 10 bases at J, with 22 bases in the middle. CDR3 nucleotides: TGTGCCACCAGCAGAGATTTACCCCCCAGAACCCCCGATCCCCAGCATTTT. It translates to CATSRDLPPRTPDPQHF.